What follows is one TCR beta chain and its context. Its antigen is currently not known. Base-call qualities are not available, and no considerably larger clone is one nucleotide away. TCRbeta CDR3 regions were amplified from genomic DNA using the immunoSEQ Assay, a bias-controlled multiplex PCR. In the original analysis: Nucleated cell counts per sample were estimated from amplification of reference gene primers within the assay. To quantify the absolute abundance of each unique TCRbeta CDR3 rearrangement, sequence reads were collapsed and filtered. Productive Simpson clonality was computed per sample as the square root of Simpson's diversity index over productive rearrangements. What TCRdb holds here is the immuneACCESS table cut down to in-frame rearrangements. Part of the clones is not present; checked against another copy, under half of the missing clones reflect an unresolved V gene, and the others are unexplained. The D gene and trimming were derived from the DNA, and the V and J assignments and clone size from that table. Counted in this sample were 60,000 to 65,000 clones; around 80% of them appeared once. The ten largest clonotypes hold 13% to 15% of the sample.

The data are from a study of blood T cell repertoires in COVID-19 (dated by TCRdb to 2018 to 2020). Study-wide context: Samples from collaborators originated in the United States, Italy and Spain and spanned both the acute and convalescent phases of COVID-19. The sample metadata nearly always contained a de-identified subject ID, COVID-19 status, age in years and sex. The samples were drawn from the first 160 participants of the ongoing ImmuneRACE study and from under 1,500 subjects provided by 6 global collaborators. The prospective study material was composed of cDNA or gDNA derived from T cells, B-cell-depleted T cells, or PBMCs. Where available, HLA class I and class II types were obtained from metadata supplied by the sample provider rather than from assay-based typing. The dataset comprised deeply sampled blood TCRbeta repertoires from subjects exposed to, actively infected with, or recovered from COVID-19. The repertoires were released in a freely available public database meant as a resource for research on the immune response to SARS-CoV-2.

In Seattle, one collaborating source enrolled patients while the infection was active and tracked those patients longitudinally over the course of disease. Collaborating institutions collected whole blood in K2EDTA tubes following their own protocols. For TCRbeta analysis, collaborators shipped samples as frozen whole blood, isolated PBMCs, or DNA extracted from either of those sample types. What the authors observed across the whole study: Clinical and demographic metadata were provided uncurated, with the amount varying by source and participant.

Trimming leaves V shorter by 2 bases and J shorter by 3 bases, with the junction holding 2 bases beyond the gene matches. The CDR1 and CDR2 encoded by the germline V gene are SGDLS and YYNGEE. The CDR3 runs 14 residues from the cysteine to the phenylalanine. The kept DNA is CDR3 alone, 42 bases in frame from the first base. Rearrangement joined TRBV9 to TRBJ1-2; 9 nucleotides in the junction match TRBD1. This receptor was identified in a man aged 55-75 years with COVID-19, enrolled during active disease. Sample: peripheral blood. The DNA sequence follows: TGTGCCAGCAGCGTTGGGACAGGGTACTATGGCTACACCTTC. The resulting protein is CASSVGTGYYGYTF. The reference TRBV9 and TRBJ1-2 proteins fill in what lies around the CDR3, so the full variable domain reads DSGVTQTPKHLITATGQRVTLRCSPRSGDLSVYWYQQSLDQGLQFLIQYYNGEERAKGNILERFSAQQFPDLHSELNLSSLELGDSALYFCASSVGTGYYGYTFGSGTRLTVV.